Here is one TCR beta chain with its context. The PCR contained 60 Vbeta and 13 Jbeta primers. Clones were sequenced by immunoSEQ multiplex PCR, and TCRdb holds only the in-frame ones, with some missing. The sample lists roughly 150,000 clones; about two thirds were seen once. Germline V CDR1 and CDR2: SGDLS, YYNGEE. The CDR3 totals 16 residues. V shed 0 bases and J shed 0 bases, with 11 bases lying between them. This record belongs to a study of cytomegalovirus exposure and HLA in healthy donors. This TCR derives from an older woman in good health and CMV-seropositive. What was sequenced was PBMCs. The rearrangement links TRBV9 to TRBJ2-3; D uncertain. CDR3 amino acids: CASSVGGLASTDTQYF. As DNA, the CDR3 is TGTGCCAGCAGCGTAGGAGGTCTTGCTAGCACAGATACGCAGTATTTT.